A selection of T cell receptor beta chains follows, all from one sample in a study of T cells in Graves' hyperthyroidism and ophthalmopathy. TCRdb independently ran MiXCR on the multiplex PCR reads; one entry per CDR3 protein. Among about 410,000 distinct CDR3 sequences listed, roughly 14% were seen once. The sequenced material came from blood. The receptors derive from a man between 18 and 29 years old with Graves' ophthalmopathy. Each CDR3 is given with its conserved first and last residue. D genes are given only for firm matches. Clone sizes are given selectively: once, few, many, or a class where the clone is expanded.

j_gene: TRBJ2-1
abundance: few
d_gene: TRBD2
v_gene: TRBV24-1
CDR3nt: TGTGCCACCAGTGGGGGACTAGTTCTATACAATGAGCAGTTCTTC
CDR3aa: CATSGGLVLYNEQFF

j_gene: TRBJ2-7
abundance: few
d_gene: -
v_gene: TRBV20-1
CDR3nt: TGCAGTGCTTCATCCGGGACCAGGGACGAGCAGTACTTC
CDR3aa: CSASSGTRDEQYF

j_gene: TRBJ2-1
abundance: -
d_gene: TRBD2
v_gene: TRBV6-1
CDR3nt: TGTGCCAGCAGTCGCACTACTAGCGGGAGGGCCGATGAGCAGTTCTTC
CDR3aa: CASSRTTSGRADEQFF

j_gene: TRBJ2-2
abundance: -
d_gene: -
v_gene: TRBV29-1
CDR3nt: TGCAGCGTTGATACCGGGGGGCTTCTCAACACCGGGGAGCTGTTTTTT
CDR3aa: CSVDTGGLLNTGELFF

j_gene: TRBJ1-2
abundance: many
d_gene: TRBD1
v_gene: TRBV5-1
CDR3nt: TGCGCCAGCAGCTTGGGGCAGGGGGCTGATAGCTATGGCTACACCTTC
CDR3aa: CASSLGQGADSYGYTF

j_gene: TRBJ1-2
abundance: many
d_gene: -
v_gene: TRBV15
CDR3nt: TGTGCCACCAGCAGAGCTACCTATGAGTCCTATGGCTACACCTTC
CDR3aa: CATSRATYESYGYTF

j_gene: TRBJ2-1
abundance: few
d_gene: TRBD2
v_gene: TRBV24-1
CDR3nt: TGTGCCACCAGTGATGGCCCGGGACTAGACAATGAGCAGTTCTTC
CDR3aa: CATSDGPGLDNEQFF

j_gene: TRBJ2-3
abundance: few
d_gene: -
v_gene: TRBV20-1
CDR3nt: TGCAGTGCCCCAAGGGACAAAACTCGAGACACAGATACGCAGTATTTT
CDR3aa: CSAPRDKTRDTDTQYF

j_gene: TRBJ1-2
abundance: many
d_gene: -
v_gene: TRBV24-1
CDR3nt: TGTGCCACCAGTGATACAGGGCTCAACTATGGCTACACCTTC
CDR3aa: CATSDTGLNYGYTF

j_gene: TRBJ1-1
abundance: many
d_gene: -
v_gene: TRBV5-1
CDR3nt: TGCGCCAGCAGCTTACCGATAGGGAACACTGAAGCTTTCTTT
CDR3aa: CASSLPIGNTEAFF

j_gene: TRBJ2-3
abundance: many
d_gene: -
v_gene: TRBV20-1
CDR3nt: TGCAGTGCTTTCCAGAGGGGCACCGCTACGTCGGATACGCAGTATTTT
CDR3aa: CSAFQRGTATSDTQYF

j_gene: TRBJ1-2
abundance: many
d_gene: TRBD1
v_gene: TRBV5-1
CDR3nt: TGCGCCAGCAGACCCGGACAGGGCCACTATGGCTACACCTTC
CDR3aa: CASRPGQGHYGYTF

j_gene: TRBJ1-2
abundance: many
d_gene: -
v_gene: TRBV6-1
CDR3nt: TGTGCCAGCAGTGAACAGCCCGTTGCGGGTTCGGGGGGTTATGGCTACACCTTC
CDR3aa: CASSEQPVAGSGGYGYTF

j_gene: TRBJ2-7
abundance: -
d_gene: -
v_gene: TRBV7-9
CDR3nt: TGTGCCAGCAGCACCCCCCGAACCGGTTTATACGAGCAGTACTTC
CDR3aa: CASSTPRTGLYEQYF

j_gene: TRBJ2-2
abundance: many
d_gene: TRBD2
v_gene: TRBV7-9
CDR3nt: TGTGCCAGCAGCTTACCCCTAGCGGGGGTGAACACCGGGGAGCTGTTTTTT
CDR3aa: CASSLPLAGVNTGELFF

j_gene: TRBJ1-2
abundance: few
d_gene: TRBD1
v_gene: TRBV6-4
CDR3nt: TGTGCCAGCAGGGGGGACAGGGACTTTCATGGCTACACCTTC
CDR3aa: CASRGDRDFHGYTF

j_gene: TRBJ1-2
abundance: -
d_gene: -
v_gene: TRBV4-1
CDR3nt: TGCGCCAGCAGCCAAGATCCGGCTGGGAATTATGGCTACACCTTC
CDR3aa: CASSQDPAGNYGYTF

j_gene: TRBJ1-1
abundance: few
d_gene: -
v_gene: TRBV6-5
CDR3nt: TGTGCCAGCAGTTACTCGAAACAGGGTCCCCTCGCCACTGAAGCTTTCTTT
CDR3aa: CASSYSKQGPLATEAFF

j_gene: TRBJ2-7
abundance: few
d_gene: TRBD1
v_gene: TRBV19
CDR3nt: TGTGCCACCCGGGACAGGGGGCTGGACGAGCAGTACTTC
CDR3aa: CATRDRGLDEQYF

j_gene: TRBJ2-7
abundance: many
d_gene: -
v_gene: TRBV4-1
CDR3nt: TGCGCCAGCAGCCAAGTAGACAGCTCCTACGAGCAGTACTTC
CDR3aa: CASSQVDSSYEQYF

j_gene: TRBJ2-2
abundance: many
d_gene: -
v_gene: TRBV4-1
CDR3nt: TGCGCCAGCAGCCAAAACAGGCTGGACACCGGGGAGCTGTTTTTT
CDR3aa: CASSQNRLDTGELFF

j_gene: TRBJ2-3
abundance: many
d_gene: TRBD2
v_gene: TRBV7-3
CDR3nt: TGTGCCAGCAGCGCGTCTATAGCGGGAGGGGAAGATACGCAGTATTTT
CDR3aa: CASSASIAGGEDTQYF

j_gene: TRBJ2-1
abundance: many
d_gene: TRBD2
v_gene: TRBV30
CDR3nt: TGTGCCTGGAGTGAAGTGTCTAGCGGGACCAATGAGCAGTTCTTC
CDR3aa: CAWSEVSSGTNEQFF

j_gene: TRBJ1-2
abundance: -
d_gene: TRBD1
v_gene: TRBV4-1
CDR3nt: TGCGCCAGCAGCCCTGCCGACAGGGGGCCGTCTGGCTACACCTTC
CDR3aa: CASSPADRGPSGYTF

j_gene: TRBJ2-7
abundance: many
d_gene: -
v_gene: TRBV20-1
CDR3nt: TGCAGTGCAGGGGGGGGAGGGACCTACGAGCAGTACTTC
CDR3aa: CSAGGGGTYEQYF

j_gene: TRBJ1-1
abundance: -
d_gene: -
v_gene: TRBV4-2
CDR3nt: TGTGCCAGCAGCCAAGAAAGGGGCGAAGCTTTCTTT
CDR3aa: CASSQERGEAFF

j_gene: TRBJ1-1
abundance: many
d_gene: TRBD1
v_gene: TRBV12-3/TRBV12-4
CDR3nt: TGTGCCAGCAGTTTAGAGACAGGGCGTAACACTGAAGCTTTCTTT
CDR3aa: CASSLETGRNTEAFF

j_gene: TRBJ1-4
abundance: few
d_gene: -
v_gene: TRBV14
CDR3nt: TGTGCCAGCAGCCAAGACCCCCGTGAAAAACTGTTTTTT
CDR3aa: CASSQDPREKLFF

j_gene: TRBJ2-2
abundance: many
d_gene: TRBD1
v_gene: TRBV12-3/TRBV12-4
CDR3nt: TGTGCCAGCAGCGGGGACAGTCGTATCCACGCCGGGGAGCTGTTTTTT
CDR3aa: CASSGDSRIHAGELFF

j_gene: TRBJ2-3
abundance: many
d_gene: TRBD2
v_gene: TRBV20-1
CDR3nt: TGCAGTGCTAGTCCTCCTAGCGGAAACACAGATACGCAGTATTTT
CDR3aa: CSASPPSGNTDTQYF

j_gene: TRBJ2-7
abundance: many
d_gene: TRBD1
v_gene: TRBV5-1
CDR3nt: TGCGCCAGCAGCTTAATGAGGGGGCTCGGAATGTACGAGCAGTACTTC
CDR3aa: CASSLMRGLGMYEQYF

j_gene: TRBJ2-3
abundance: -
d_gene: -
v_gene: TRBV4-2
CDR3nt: TGTGCCAGCAGTCCCCTGGCGTATAGCAATCAGCCCCAGTATTTT
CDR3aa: CASSPLAYSNQPQYF

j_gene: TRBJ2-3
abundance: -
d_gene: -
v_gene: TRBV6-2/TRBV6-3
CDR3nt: TGTGCCAGCAAAAGAGCGGATACGCAGTATTTT
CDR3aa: CASKRADTQYF

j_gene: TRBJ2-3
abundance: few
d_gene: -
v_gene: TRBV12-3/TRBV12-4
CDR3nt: TGTGCCAGCAGTTATCGGGACTTAGCCCCAGATACGCAGTATTTT
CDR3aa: CASSYRDLAPDTQYF

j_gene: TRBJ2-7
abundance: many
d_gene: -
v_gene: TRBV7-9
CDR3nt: TGTGCCAGCAGCGCCAGGGACACCAACTACGAGCAGTACTTC
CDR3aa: CASSARDTNYEQYF

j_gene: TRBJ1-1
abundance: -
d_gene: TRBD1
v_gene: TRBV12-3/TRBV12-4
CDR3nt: TGTGCCAGCACCCAGGGGGGGGGGACAGGGGGCTGGGGAGCTTTCTTT
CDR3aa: CASTQGGGTGGWGAFF

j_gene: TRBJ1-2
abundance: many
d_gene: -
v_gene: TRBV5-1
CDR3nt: TGCGCCAGCAGCCCTGGGGCGACTTATGGCTACACCTTC
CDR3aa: CASSPGATYGYTF

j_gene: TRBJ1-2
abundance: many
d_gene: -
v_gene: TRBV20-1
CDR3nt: TGCAGTGCTGGGGGGGGTACTAACTATGGCTACACCTTC
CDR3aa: CSAGGGTNYGYTF

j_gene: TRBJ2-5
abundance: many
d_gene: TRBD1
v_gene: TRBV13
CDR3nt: TGTGCCAGCAGCAAGGACAGGGGGCTCGAGACCCAGTACTTC
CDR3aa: CASSKDRGLETQYF

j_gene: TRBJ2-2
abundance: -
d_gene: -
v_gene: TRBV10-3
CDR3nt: TGTGCCATCAGTGAGTCGAACGGGGAGCTGTTTTTT
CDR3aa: CAISESNGELFF

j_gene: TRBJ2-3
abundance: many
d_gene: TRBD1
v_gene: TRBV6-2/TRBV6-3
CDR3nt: TGTGCCAGCAGTTACTCCACGACACCCCAGCGTCAGGGGGCAGATACGCAGTATTTT
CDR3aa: CASSYSTTPQRQGADTQYF

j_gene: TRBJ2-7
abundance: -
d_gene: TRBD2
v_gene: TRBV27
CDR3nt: TGTGCCAGCAGTCCCCCTTCGGGGGGACCCTACGAGCAGTACTTC
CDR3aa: CASSPPSGGPYEQYF